This TCR beta chain was profiled in a study of cytotoxic CD8 clonotypes in ibrutinib-treated CLL (dated by TCRdb to 2020 to 2023). About the investigation overall: The cohort had about a dozen relapsed/refractory and 15 treatment-naive patients; 17 to 18 were IGHV unmutated. Responses were partial in around 25 patients and complete in 2; after median approximately 66 months follow-up, around 15 stayed in remission and about 12 progressed. The response samples were drawn at a median of 12 months into treatment, with a range of about 6 to 36 months. Samples averaged approximately 240,000 productive templates and just under 95,000 productive rearrangements. Longitudinal samples were obtainable from about 30% of the roughly 90 participants in the trial. Cryopreserved peripheral blood mononuclear cells were obtained prior to treatment, at the time of response, and at either disease progression or sustained remission. Every remission and progressive disease sample was obtained while ibrutinib was still being received by the patients. Study-wide findings and limitations: Sampling times were not matched between sustained-remission and progressing patients, and lymph node repertoires were not studied. Baseline clonality was found to be higher than that of age-matched healthy donors and was strongly correlated with circulating CD8+ T-cell counts. An increase in clonality was observed at ibrutinib response, with clonality remaining stable during sustained remission and falling back toward baseline at progression. Public clonotypes were rare and either shrank or stayed stable during treatment, and the rise in clonality at ibrutinib response reflected expansion of private clonotypes.

Concerning this clone itself: Its antigen is still unknown. Per-base qualities were not stored, and no clone one base away is much larger.

The goal of deep resolution MiSeq sequencing was a depth between 1 in 1 million and 1 in 200,000 T cells, and coverage averaged 10x per clonotype. TCR beta libraries were generated with the immunoSEQ hsTCRB Kit. In the source study's methods: The data were analyzed with ImmunoSEQ Analyzer and ImmunoSEQ Data Assistant, and V, D and J gene assignments followed IMGT definitions. Clonality was computed as one minus normalized Shannon entropy of productive rearrangement frequencies, ranging from 0 to 1. Public clonotype analysis was restricted to overrepresented clonotypes comprising at least 0.05% of each patient's repertoire. Repertoires from 10 to 15 age-matched healthy donors in immuneACCESS were used as clonality controls. TCRdb carries this immuneACCESS record with in-frame sequences only. Its versions omit some clonotypes, under half of them owing to an unresolved V gene in the studies checked, with the rest unexplained. That table supplies the V and J calls and clone size; D and trimming were determined from the DNA. This sample holds some 47,000 clones; 57% were observed only once. The top ten clones comprise around 30% of the sample.

As encoded in the germline V gene, CDR1 is SQVTM while CDR2 is ANQGSEA. The CDR3 runs 12 amino acids, cysteine and phenylalanine included. Just CDR3 DNA is preserved here, 36 bases in frame from base 1. Deletion took 2 bases off V and 6 bases off J, with a span of 10 bases between the germline ends. The label giving this sample's time point can be read as: roughly 2 years on ibrutinib. Roughly 2.2 micrograms of genomic DNA were extracted from cryopreserved PBMCs for TCR beta library preparation. Longitudinal blood samples from CLL patients on ibrutinib monotherapy were analyzed using high-throughput TCR beta sequencing. Patients were enrolled in a phase 2 open-label single-center ibrutinib monotherapy trial.

Here the sequenced sample was PBMCs, taken after 24 months of ibrutinib treatment. The clonotype originates from a human donor with chronic lymphocytic leukemia. Rearrangement joined TRBV29-1 to TRBJ1-1; 5 matching bases give a weak D call of TRBD1. At the DNA level, the sequence is TGCAGCGTTGAATTAGGGGTGGCTGAAGCTTTCTTT. This is translated as CSVELGVAEAFF.